A single sample gave rise to the 21 T cell receptor beta chains below, sequenced in a study of blood T cell repertoires in COVID-19. Assay: immunoSEQ multiplex PCR; the TCRdb copy retains only in-frame clones and omits some. The table includes about 190,000 clones, around 87% detected once. Input material: peripheral blood. The origin of the receptors is a man between 50 and 59 years old with acute or convalescent COVID-19.

The chain has TRBV18 and TRBJ1-1, with TRBD1 matching over 7 bases. V dropped 10 bases and J dropped 0; count of bases not matched to a gene: 5. Germline CDR1 reads KGHSH; CDR2 reads LQKENI. The CDR3 runs 13 residues. The CDR3, as DNA: TGTGCCACCTTAGGGGGCATGAACACTGAAGCTTTCTTT. Translation: CATLGGMNTEAFF.

This chain connects TRBV30 to TRBJ2-3, with D tentatively TRBD2 (6 bases). Trimming shortened V by 2 bases and J by 5 bases, and 20 bases separated the two germline ends. From germline, CDR1 is GTSNPN and CDR2 SVGIG (reference sequence). The CDR3 sequence is 16 residues long. The CDR3 loop is CAWSPLEGLFGDTQYF. CDR3 DNA sequence: TGTGCCTGGAGTCCCCTGGAGGGTTTGTTTGGAGATACGCAGTATTTT.

The rearrangement joins TRBV19 to TRBJ1-2; no clear D. This CDR3 has 12 residues. Between the trimmed V and J ends, which lost 7 bases and 4 bases, there was a span of 10 bases. The germline CDR1 and CDR2 sequences are LNHDA and SQIVND (reference sequence). The CDR3 loop reads CASNGRFYGYTF. The CDR3 bases are TGTGCCAGTAACGGCAGGTTCTATGGCTACACCTTC.

The chain has TRBV28 and TRBJ2-6; 7 nucleotides align to TRBD2. Germline assignment: CDR1 MDHEN and CDR2 SYDVKM. The length of the CDR3 is 16 residues. V trimming: 6 bases; J trimming: 2 bases; junction bases outside the gene matches: 7. CDR3 DNA: TGTGCCAGCAGGCCATGGGAGGGAGCTGGGGCCAACGTCCTGACTTTC. Its protein is CASRPWEGAGANVLTF. The whole variable domain, remainder taken from reference TRBV28 and TRBJ2-6, is DVKVTQSSRYLVKRTGEKVFLECVQDMDHENMFWYRQDPGLGLRLIYFSYDVKMKEKGDIPEGYSVSREKKERFSLILESASTNQTSMYLCASRPWEGAGANVLTFGAGSRLTVL.

The chain employs TRBV5-1 and TRBJ1-2, with D perhaps TRBD1 (6 bases). V dropped 4 bases and J dropped 0 bases, with 13 bases sitting between them. The germline V gene encodes CDR1 SGHRS and CDR2 YFSETQ. The CDR3 totals 15 residues. Here the CDR3 reads CASSPGGTTNYGYTF. As DNA, the CDR3 is TGCGCCAGCAGCCCGGGGGGGACAACTAACTATGGCTACACCTTC.

In DNA, the CDR3 is TGTGCCAGCAGCTTATCTAGGGGATCTACCGGGGAGCTGTTTTTT. Translation gives CASSLSRGSTGELFF. The chain employs TRBV7-2 and TRBJ2-2, with a tentative D call TRBD1 (5 bases). CDR3 length: 15 residues. The V and J ends lost 2 bases and 5 bases respectively, with 12 bases between them. CDR1 and CDR2 (germline): SGHTA, FQGNSA.

This chain links TRBV6-5 with TRBJ2-3, with D hard to call. CDR3 size: 12 residues. Trimming took off 7 bases at V and 0 bases at J, with 5 bases between the two ends. Germline V CDR1 and CDR2: MNHEY, SVGAGI. CDR3 loop: CASTTSTDTQYF. The CDR3 nucleotides read TGTGCCAGCACCACTAGCACAGATACGCAGTATTTT.

The chain couples TRBV7-9 to TRBJ2-7, with D uncertain. Trimming left V 0 bases short and J 3 bases short, with 9 bases between. The CDR3 sequence is 14 residues long. Germline V gives CDR1 SEHNR, CDR2 FQNEAQ (reference sequence). The CDR3 region has the DNA TGTGCCAGCAGCTTAGCCGGCGGAATCTACGAGCAGTACTTC. Its translation is CASSLAGGIYEQYF. Using reference TRBV7-9 and TRBJ2-7 for the parts outside the CDR3, the full variable domain is DTGVSQNPRHKITKRGQNVTFRCDPISEHNRLYWYRQTLGQGPEFLTYFQNEAQLEKSRLLSDRFSAERPKGSFSTLEIQRTEQGDSAMYLCASSLAGGIYEQYFGPGTRLTVT.

The chain recombines TRBV27 with TRBJ2-3, with 11 bases fitting TRBD2. The CDR3 runs to 14 residues. Trimming removed 6 bases from V and 3 bases from J; junction bases left unmatched: 2. CDR1 MNHEY and CDR2 SMNVEV come from the germline V gene (reference sequence). For the CDR3, the DNA is TGTGCCAGCAGGTTAGCGGGAGGGACAGATACGCAGTATTTT. Its translation is CASRLAGGTDTQYF.

J is TRBJ2-2 and V is TRBV27; D uncertain. Germline V gene lookup returns CDR1 MNHEY and CDR2 SMNVEV (reference sequence). Trimming removed 2 bases at V and 1 base at J, with 11 bases between. CDR3 length equals 16 residues. The chain's CDR3 is CASSLLARRNTGELFF. CDR3 DNA: TGTGCCAGCAGTTTACTGGCTAGGAGGAACACCGGGGAGCTGTTTTTT.

This rearrangement joins TRBV11-2 to TRBJ1-3; weak D call: TRBD1 (6 bases). Germline lookup yields CDR1 SGHAT and CDR2 FQNNGV. CDR3 size: 17 residues. V was cut by 5 bases and J by 0 bases, with 17 bases left in between. CDR3 in DNA: TGTGCCAGCAGCCAAAATGGGGAACAGGGCTCTGGAAACACCATATATTTT. This codes for CASSQNGEQGSGNTIYF.

The chain is built from TRBV19 and TRBJ1-3; D gene uncertain. V shed 7 bases and J shed 0 bases, with 13 bases lying between them. Germline-derived CDR1 and CDR2 are LNHDA and SQIVND (reference sequence). The CDR3 totals 15 residues. CDR3 coding DNA: TGTGCCAGTAATTTAGGGAGTTCCTCTGGAAACACCATATATTTT. Protein: CASNLGSSSGNTIYF. The complete variable domain, with remaining parts taken from reference TRBV19 and TRBJ1-3, reads DGGITQSPKYLFRKEGQNVTLSCEQNLNHDAMYWYRQDPGQGLRLIYYSQIVNDFQKGDIAEGYSVSREKKESFPLTVTSAQKNPTAFYLCASNLGSSSGNTIYFGEGSWLTVV.

The chain is built from TRBV18 and TRBJ2-7, with D possibly TRBD2 on 5 matching bases. V dropped 6 bases and J dropped 4 bases, with 13 bases sitting between them. This CDR3 comprises 13 residues. From germline, CDR1 is KGHSH and CDR2 LQKENI. In DNA form, the CDR3 reads TGTGCCAGCTCGTCTACCCCGGGGTACGAGCAGTACGTC. Translated: CASSSTPGYEQYV.

The table lists this clone with a count of one. The chain couples TRBV11-2 to TRBJ1-1; no definite D call. CDR3 length: 12 amino acids. Trimming stripped 1 base from V and 5 bases from J, with 5 bases between. Germline CDR1 and CDR2: SGHAT and FQNNGV. CDR3 sequence (DNA): TGTGCCAGCAGCTTAGTCGGGACTGAAGCTTTCTTT. Protein product: CASSLVGTEAFF. The full variable domain, its missing parts supplied by reference TRBV11-2 and TRBJ1-1, is EAGVAQSPRYKIIEKRQSVAFWCNPISGHATLYWYQQILGQGPKLLIQFQNNGVVDDSQLPKDRFSAERLKGVDSTLKIQPAKLEDSAVYLCASSLVGTEAFFGQGTRLTVV.

The rearrangement joins TRBV4-1 to TRBJ2-7, with 12 bases matching TRBD2. V was pared by 4 bases and J by 3 bases, with 10 bases of the junction left unmatched. This CDR3 contains 17 residues. Germline V gives CDR1 MGHRA, CDR2 YSYEKL. This chain's CDR3 is CASSPPTSGRGNYEQYF. The CDR3 coding sequence is TGCGCCAGCAGCCCACCGACTAGCGGGAGAGGGAACTACGAGCAGTACTTC.

This clone was counted once. The V and J genes are TRBV24-1 and TRBJ2-1; D may be TRBD1 (5 bases). V was cut by 10 bases and J by 0 bases, with 18 bases left in between. CDR1 and CDR2 from the germline V gene are KGHDR and SFDVKD. The CDR3 covers 16 residues. DNA for the CDR3: TGTGCCACTTTGGGGCCCGGGCCAATCTCCTACAATGAGCAGTTCTTC. Protein: CATLGPGPISYNEQFF.

The chain uses TRBV27 and TRBJ1-2; D is ambiguous. This CDR3 is 15 amino acids long. Germline V gives CDR1 MNHEY, CDR2 SMNVEV (reference sequence). Trimming took 5 bases from V and 4 from J, leaving 17 bases between them. The CDR3 is CASSPVQPRPYGYTF. CDR3 DNA sequence: TGTGCCAGCAGTCCGGTCCAACCCCGCCCCTATGGCTACACCTTC.

The sample holds one count of this clone. The rearrangement uses TRBV28 and TRBJ1-3; 9 positions agree with TRBD1. V was clipped by 5 bases and J by 2 bases; unmatched bases: 10. The CDR3 has 17 residues. Per germline, CDR1 MDHEN and CDR2 SYDVKM. The CDR3 sequence: CASSLANRGLAGNTIYF. The CDR3 nucleotides are TGTGCCAGCAGTCTTGCCAACAGGGGGCTGGCTGGAAACACCATATATTTT.

This clone has just a few counts. The DNA for the CDR3 is TGTGCCAGCAGTTTAGGACAGAGCAATCAGCCCCAGCATTTT. This encodes CASSLGQSNQPQHF. The V and J genes are TRBV6-5 and TRBJ1-5; a possible D gene is TRBD1 (6 bases). The germline CDR1 and CDR2 sequences are MNHEY and SVGAGI. The CDR3 consists of 14 residues. Trimming pared 4 bases from V and 1 base from J, leaving 8 bases between.

This rearrangement joins TRBV28 to TRBJ1-5; the match to TRBD1 covers 7 bases. The CDR3 is 15 residues long. Germline V gene sequence: CDR1 MDHEN, CDR2 SYDVKM. V gave up 5 bases and J gave up 2 bases; unmatched junction bases: 6. The CDR3 spells CASSATGTGNQPQHF. Written as DNA, the CDR3 is TGTGCCAGCAGTGCGACAGGGACTGGCAATCAGCCCCAGCATTTT.

The chain links TRBV27 to TRBJ1-1, with D uncertain. CDR1 MNHEY and CDR2 SMNVEV come from the germline V gene (reference sequence). This CDR3 spans 13 amino acids. V was trimmed by 3 bases and J by 2 bases, leaving 7 bases between them. This CDR3 is CASSFAGNTEAFF. CDR3 bases: TGTGCCAGCAGTTTTGCGGGAAACACTGAAGCTTTCTTT.